A single sample gave rise to the 6 T cell receptor beta chains below, sequenced in a study of identical twins. TCRdb ran MiXCR on the 5' RACE reads and lists one entry per CDR3 protein. The repertoire holds 500,000 to 600,000 distinct CDR3 sequences, with roughly 21% as singletons. These data were also reused for a study on T cells expressing NK-cell markers.

The sample consisted of CD4+ T cells sorted from blood. These receptors all come from a woman between 18 and 29 years old in good health.

This clonotype was seen only a few times. The rearrangement uses TRBV20-1 and TRBJ1-2, with D unresolved. Trimming left V 5 bases short and J 8 bases short, with 15 bases between. The CDR3 sequence is 12 residues long. Per germline, CDR1 DFQATT and CDR2 SNEGSKA (reference sequence). Here the CDR3 DNA reads TGCAGTGCTCCTAACCGGGCCAGGGGCTACACCTTC. Amino acid sequence: CSAPNRARGYTF.

A few counts support this clonotype. This sequence joins TRBV24-1 and TRBJ1-4; no definite D call. The CDR3 sequence is 13 residues long. Germline V CDR1 and CDR2: KGHDR, SFDVKD. V shed 9 bases and J shed 7 bases, with 14 bases lying between them. The CDR3 reads CATLDREGEKLFF. The CDR3, as DNA: TGTGCCACCCTGGACCGGGAAGGTGAAAAACTGTTTTTT.

The V and J genes are TRBV7-9 and TRBJ2-2; TRBD2 aligns across 12 bases. Germline CDR1 and CDR2: SEHNR and FQNEAQ (reference sequence). V dropped 3 bases and J dropped 4; count of bases not matched to a gene: 6. The CDR3 consists of 17 residues. CDR3 loop: CASSFTSGRRITGELFF. The CDR3 bases are TGTGCCAGCAGCTTCACTAGCGGGAGGCGGATCACCGGGGAGCTGTTTTTT.

The chain carries TRBV27 and TRBJ2-1, with D perhaps TRBD2 (6 bases). V lost 4 bases and J lost 6, with 10 bases in between. Germline V CDR1 and CDR2: MNHEY, SMNVEV (reference sequence). This CDR3 region has 13 residues. The CDR3 sequence is CASSWDWTNEQFF. DNA for the CDR3: TGTGCCAGCAGTTGGGACTGGACCAATGAGCAGTTCTTC.

In this sample, this clonotype turned up many times. This chain uses TRBV12-3 or TRBV12-4 with TRBJ2-1, with 13 bases that match TRBD2. Trimming took 5 bases from V and 8 from J; bases not matched to a gene: 6. The length of the CDR3 is 15 residues. The DNA of the CDR3 is TGTGCCAGCAGTCCCCGACTAGCGGGGGGCGATGAGCAGTTCTTC. It translates to CASSPRLAGGDEQFF.

This clonotype came up a few times. The chain couples TRBV5-1 to TRBJ2-7; TRBD2 matches at 12 bases. Germline values: CDR1 SGHRS, CDR2 YFSETQ. The CDR3 is made up of 15 amino acids. The ends lost 4 bases at V and 7 bases at J; junction bases unmatched: 9. Written as DNA, the CDR3 is TGCGCCAGCAGCCCCACGGGGACTAGCGGGTCTGAGCAGTACTTC. As protein: CASSPTGTSGSEQYF.